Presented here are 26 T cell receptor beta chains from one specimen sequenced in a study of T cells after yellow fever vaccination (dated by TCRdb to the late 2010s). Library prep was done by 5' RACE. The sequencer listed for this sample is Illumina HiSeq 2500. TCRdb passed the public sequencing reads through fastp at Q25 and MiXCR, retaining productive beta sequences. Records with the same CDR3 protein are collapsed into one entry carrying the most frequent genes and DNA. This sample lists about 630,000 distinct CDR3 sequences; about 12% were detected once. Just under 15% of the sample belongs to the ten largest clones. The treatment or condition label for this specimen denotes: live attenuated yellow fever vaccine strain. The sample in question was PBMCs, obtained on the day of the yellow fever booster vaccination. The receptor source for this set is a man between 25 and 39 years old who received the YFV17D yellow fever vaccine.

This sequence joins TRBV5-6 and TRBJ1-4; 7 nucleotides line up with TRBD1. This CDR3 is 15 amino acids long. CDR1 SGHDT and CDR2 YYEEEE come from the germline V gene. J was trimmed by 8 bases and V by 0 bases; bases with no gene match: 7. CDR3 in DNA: TGTGCCAGCAGCTTGGCCTGGACAGGAGGGGAAAAACTGTTTTTT. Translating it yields CASSLAWTGGEKLFF.

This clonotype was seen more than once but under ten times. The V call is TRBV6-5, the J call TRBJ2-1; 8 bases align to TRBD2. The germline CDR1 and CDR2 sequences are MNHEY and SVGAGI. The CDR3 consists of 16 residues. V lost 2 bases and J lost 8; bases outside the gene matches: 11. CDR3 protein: CASSYRRGGAGDEQFF. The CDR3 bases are TGTGCCAGCAGTTACCGTCGGGGGGGGGCTGGCGATGAGCAGTTCTTC.

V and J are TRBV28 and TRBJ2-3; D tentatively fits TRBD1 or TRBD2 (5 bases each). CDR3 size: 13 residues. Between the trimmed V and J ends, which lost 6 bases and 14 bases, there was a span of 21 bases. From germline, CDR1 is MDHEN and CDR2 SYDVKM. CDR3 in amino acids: CASRDTAGTLAYF. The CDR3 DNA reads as TGTGCCAGCAGGGACACGGCAGGGACCCTTGCGTATTTT.

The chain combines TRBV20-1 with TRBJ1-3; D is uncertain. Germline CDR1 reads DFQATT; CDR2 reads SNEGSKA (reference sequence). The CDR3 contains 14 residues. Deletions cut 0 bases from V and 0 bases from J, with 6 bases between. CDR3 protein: CSARDFISGNTIYF. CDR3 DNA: TGCAGTGCTAGAGATTTCATCTCTGGAAACACCATATATTTT.

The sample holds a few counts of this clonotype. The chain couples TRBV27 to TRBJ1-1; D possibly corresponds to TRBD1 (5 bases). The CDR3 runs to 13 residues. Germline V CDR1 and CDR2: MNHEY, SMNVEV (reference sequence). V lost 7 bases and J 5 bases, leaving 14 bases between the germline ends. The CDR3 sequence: CASMLRGGTEAFF. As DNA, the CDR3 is TGTGCCAGCATGCTAAGGGGTGGTACTGAAGCTTTCTTT.

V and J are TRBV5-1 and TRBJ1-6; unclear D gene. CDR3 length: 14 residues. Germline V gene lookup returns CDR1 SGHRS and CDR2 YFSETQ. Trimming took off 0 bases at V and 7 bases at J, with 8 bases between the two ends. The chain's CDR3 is CASSLETENSPLHF. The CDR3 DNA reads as TGCGCCAGCAGCTTGGAAACAGAGAATTCACCCCTCCACTTT.

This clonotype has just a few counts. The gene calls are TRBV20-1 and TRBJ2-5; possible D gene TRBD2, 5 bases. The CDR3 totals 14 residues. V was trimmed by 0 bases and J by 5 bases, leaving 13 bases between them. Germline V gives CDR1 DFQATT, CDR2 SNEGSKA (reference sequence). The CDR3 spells CSARDLRAWETQYF. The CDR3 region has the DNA TGCAGTGCTAGAGATCTGAGGGCGTGGGAGACCCAGTACTTC.

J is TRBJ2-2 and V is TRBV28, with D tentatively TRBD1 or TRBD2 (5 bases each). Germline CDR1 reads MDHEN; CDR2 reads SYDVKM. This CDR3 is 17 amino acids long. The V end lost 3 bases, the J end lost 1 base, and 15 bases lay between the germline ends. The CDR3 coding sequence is TGTGCCAGCAGTTTTGGGGGTATTATTCTGAACACCGGGGAGCTGTTTTTT. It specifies CASSFGGIILNTGELFF. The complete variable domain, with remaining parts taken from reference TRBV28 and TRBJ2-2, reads DVKVTQSSRYLVKRTGEKVFLECVQDMDHENMFWYRQDPGLGLRLIYFSYDVKMKEKGDIPEGYSVSREKKERFSLILESASTNQTSMYLCASSFGGIILNTGELFFGEGSRLTVL.

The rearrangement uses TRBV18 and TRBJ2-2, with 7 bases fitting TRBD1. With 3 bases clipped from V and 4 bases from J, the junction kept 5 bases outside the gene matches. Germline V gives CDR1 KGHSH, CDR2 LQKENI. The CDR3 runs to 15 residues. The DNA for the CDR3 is TGTGCCAGCTCACCCCTACAGGGGTCCACCGGGGAGCTGTTTTTT. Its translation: CASSPLQGSTGELFF.

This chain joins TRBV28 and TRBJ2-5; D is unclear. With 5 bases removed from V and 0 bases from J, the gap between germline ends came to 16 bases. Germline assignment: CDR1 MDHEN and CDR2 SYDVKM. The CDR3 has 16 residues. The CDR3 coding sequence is TGTGCCAGCAGTACCGGACCGACTTTGTACCAAGAGACCCAGTACTTC. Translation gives CASSTGPTLYQETQYF.

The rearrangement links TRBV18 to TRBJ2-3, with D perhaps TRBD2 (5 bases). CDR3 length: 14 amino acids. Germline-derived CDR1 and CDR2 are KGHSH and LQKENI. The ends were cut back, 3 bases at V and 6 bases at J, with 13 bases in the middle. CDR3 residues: CASSPPGIRDTQYF. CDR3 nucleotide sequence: TGTGCCAGCTCACCTCCGGGAATAAGGGATACGCAGTATTTT.

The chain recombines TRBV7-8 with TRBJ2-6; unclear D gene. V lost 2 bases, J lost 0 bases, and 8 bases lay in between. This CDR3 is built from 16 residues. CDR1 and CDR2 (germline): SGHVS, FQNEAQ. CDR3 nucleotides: TGTGCCAGCAGCTTACCCGTTCTCTCTGGGGCCAACGTCCTGACTTTC. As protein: CASSLPVLSGANVLTF.

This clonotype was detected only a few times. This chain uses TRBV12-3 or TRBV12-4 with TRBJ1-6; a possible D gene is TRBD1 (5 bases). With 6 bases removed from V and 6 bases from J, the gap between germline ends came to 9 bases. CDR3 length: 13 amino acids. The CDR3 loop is CASSPGPNSPLHF. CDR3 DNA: TGTGCCAGCAGCCCGGGACCTAATTCACCCCTCCACTTT.

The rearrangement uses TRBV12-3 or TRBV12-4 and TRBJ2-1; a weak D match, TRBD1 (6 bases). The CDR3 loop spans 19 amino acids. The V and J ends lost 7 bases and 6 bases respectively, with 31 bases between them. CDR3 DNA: TGTGCCAGCACCCTATCGTCGGGCAGGGGCGAGACTCCTGGCAATGAGCAGTTCTTC. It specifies CASTLSSGRGETPGNEQFF.

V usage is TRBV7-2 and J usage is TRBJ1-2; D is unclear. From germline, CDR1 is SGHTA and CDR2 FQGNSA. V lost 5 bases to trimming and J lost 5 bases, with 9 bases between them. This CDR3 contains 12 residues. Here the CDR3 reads CASSPTQYGYTF. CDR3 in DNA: TGTGCCAGCAGCCCCACACAGTATGGCTACACCTTC.

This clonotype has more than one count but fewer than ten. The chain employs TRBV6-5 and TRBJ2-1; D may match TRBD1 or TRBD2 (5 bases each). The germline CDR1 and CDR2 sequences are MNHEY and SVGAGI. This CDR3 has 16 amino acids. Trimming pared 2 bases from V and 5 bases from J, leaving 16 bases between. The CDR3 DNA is TGTGCCAGCAGTTACACGAGGGGCCGGGGCCACAATGAGCAGTTCTTC. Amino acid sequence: CASSYTRGRGHNEQFF.

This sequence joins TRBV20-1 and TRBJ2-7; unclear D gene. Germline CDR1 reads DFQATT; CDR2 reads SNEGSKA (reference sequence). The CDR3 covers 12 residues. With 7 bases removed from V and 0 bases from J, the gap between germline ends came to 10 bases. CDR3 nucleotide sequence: TGCAGTGGTGCGGACGGCTCCTACGAGCAGTACTTC. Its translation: CSGADGSYEQYF.

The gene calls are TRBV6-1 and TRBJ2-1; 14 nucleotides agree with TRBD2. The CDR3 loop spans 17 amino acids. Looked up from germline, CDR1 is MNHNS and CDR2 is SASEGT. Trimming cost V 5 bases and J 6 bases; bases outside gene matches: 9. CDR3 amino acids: CASSRLSGTSGSNEQFF. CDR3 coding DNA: TGTGCCAGCAGTCGTTTATCCGGGACTAGCGGGAGCAATGAGCAGTTCTTC.

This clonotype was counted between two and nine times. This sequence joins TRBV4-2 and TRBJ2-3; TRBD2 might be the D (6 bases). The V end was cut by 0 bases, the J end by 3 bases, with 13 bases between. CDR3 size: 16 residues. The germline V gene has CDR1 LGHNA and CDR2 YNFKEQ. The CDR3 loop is CASSQELTSLTDTQYF. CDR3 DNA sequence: TGTGCCAGCAGCCAAGAGTTGACTAGTTTGACAGATACGCAGTATTTT.

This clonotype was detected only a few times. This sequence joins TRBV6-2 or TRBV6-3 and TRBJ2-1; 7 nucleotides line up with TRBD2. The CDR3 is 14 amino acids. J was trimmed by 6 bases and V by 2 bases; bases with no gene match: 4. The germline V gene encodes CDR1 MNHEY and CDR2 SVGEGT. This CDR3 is CASSYGRVPNEQFF. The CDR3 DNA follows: TGTGCCAGCAGTTACGGGAGGGTCCCCAATGAGCAGTTCTTC.

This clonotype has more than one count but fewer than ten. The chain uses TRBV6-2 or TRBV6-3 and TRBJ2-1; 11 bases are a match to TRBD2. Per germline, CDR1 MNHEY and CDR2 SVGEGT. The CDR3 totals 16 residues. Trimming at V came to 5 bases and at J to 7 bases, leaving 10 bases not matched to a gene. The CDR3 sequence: CASSQLLAGAGNEQFF. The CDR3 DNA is TGTGCCAGCAGTCAACTACTAGCGGGGGCCGGGAATGAGCAGTTCTTC.

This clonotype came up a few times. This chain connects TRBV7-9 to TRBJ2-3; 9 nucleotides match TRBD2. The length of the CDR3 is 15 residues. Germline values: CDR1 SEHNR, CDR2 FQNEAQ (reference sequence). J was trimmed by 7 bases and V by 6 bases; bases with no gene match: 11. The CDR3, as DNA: TGTGCCAGCAGTGTCACGGCGGGAGGGCGAAATACGCAGTATTTT. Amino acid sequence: CASSVTAGGRNTQYF.

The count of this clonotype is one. CDR3 residues: CASASGENEQFF. CDR3 sequence (DNA): TGTGCCAGCGCGTCGGGGGAAAATGAGCAGTTCTTC. V gene TRBV12-3 or TRBV12-4 combines with J gene TRBJ2-1; a weak D match, TRBD2 (6 bases). V shed 8 bases and J shed 7 bases, with 12 bases lying between them. The CDR3 is 12 residues long.

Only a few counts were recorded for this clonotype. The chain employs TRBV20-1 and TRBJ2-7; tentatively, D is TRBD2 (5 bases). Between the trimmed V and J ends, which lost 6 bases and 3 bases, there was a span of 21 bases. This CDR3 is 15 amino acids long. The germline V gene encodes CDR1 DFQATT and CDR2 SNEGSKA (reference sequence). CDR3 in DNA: TGCAGTGCAAAGTACTCCCCGGGATCGATCTACGAGCAGTACTTC. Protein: CSAKYSPGSIYEQYF.

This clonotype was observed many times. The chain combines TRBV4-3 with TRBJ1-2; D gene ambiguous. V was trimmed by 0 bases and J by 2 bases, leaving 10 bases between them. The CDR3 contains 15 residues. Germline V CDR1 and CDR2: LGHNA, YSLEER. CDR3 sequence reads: CASSQDYAKNYGYTF. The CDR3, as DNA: TGCGCCAGCAGCCAAGATTACGCAAAAAACTATGGCTACACCTTC.

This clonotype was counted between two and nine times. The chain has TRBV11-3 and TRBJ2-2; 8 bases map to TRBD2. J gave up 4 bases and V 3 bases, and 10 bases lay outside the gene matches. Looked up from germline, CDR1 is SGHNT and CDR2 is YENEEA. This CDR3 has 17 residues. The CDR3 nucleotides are TGTGCCAGCAGCTTCGCAGCGGGAGTTGCGGGCACCGGGGAGCTGTTTTTT. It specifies CASSFAAGVAGTGELFF.